This T cell receptor (beta chain) emerged from a study of blood T cells in healthy people across ages. The second PCR ran about 7 to 12 cycles with a sample-barcoded 5' primer and J-beta primers. TCRdb independently ran MiXCR on the 5' RACE reads; one entry per CDR3 protein. There are under 950,000 distinct CDR3 sequences in the sample; 22% occur only once, and around 22% lies in the top ten. Study-level points and caveats: PBMCs were not sorted, which prevented a conclusive comparison of naive versus antigen-experienced cells. Roughly linear declines in TCR beta diversity per million T cells occurred with age.

This clonotype was counted between two and nine times. Its antigen is unidentified. Looked up from germline, CDR1 is DFQATT and CDR2 is SNEGSKA (reference sequence). The CDR3 sequence is 15 residues long. V was clipped by 0 bases and J by 0 bases, with 9 bases between them. The clonotype was recovered from a man aged 70-80 years in good health. Specimen: blood. The J gene is TRBJ1-5, the V gene TRBV20-1; possibly TRBD1 for D (5 bases). CDR3 protein: CSARDSRVSNQPQHF. CDR3 bases: TGCAGTGCTAGAGATAGCAGGGTTAGCAATCAGCCCCAGCATTTT.